This T cell receptor beta chain derives from a study of T cell changes during pregnancy in multiple sclerosis. Trimming cost V 0 bases and J 6 bases, with 12 bases left between them. This CDR3 spans 14 amino acids. Germline-derived CDR1 and CDR2 are SGHNT and YYREEE (reference sequence). The data were produced by immunoSEQ multiplex PCR, yet TCRdb's version contains in-frame clones alone and is incomplete. In the table there are about 46,000 clones, roughly nine tenths of which are singletons. This receptor was identified in a female donor in good health, enrolled as a control in a pregnancy study. The rearrangement uses TRBV5-4 and TRBJ1-2, with no clear D. Sequencing was performed on CD4+ T cells from peripheral blood mononuclear cells, taken in the second trimester of pregnancy. The CDR3 DNA is TGTGCCAGCAGCTTGGCCCTTCGGGGAAATGGCTACACCTTC. This encodes CASSLALRGNGYTF.